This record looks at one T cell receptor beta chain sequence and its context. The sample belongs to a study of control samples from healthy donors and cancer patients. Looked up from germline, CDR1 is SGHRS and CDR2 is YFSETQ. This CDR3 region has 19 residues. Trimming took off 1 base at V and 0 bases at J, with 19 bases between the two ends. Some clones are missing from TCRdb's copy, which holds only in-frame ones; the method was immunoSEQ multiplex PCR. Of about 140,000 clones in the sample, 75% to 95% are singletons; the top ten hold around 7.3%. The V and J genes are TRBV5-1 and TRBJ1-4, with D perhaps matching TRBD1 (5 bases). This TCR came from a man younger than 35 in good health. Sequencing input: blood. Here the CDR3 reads CASSLSRERGLATNEKLFF. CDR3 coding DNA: TGCGCCAGCAGCTTGAGCAGGGAGAGGGGCCTCGCAACTAATGAAAAACTGTTTTTT.